Below are 23 T cell receptor beta chains sequenced from a single sample in a study of metastatic and nonmetastatic thyroid tumors. Prior to thyroid surgery, none of the patients had received any treatment. MiXCR reprocessed the PCR reads for TCRdb. The profile shows tens of thousands of clones, roughly 25% of them singletons. Sequences were obtained from blood. These receptors originate from a female donor with papillary thyroid cancer or a benign thyroid nodule (not recorded which). Some clones in this sample may be carry-over from other donors' samples.

This clone showed up many times. The chain couples TRBV4-3 to TRBJ1-1; 8 positions match TRBD1. Germline V gene lookup returns CDR1 LGHNA and CDR2 YSLEER. After removal of 3 bases from V and 0 bases from J, the junction contained 3 bases not matched to a gene. The length of the CDR3 is 15 residues. CDR3 sequence (DNA): TGCGCCAGCAGCCAGCGACAGGGGCTGAACACTGAAGCTTTCTTT. As protein: CASSQRQGLNTEAFF.

The chain employs TRBV30 and TRBJ2-1, with TRBD2 matching 7 bases. CDR1 is GTSNPN, CDR2 SVGIG, per germline (reference sequence). V gave up 7 bases and J gave up 2 bases; unmatched junction bases: 11. This CDR3 contains 15 residues. The CDR3 sequence is CALGVGLAAYNEQFF. DNA for the CDR3: TGTGCCTTAGGAGTAGGGCTAGCGGCCTACAATGAGCAGTTCTTC. Full variable domain (outside the CDR3, taken from reference TRBV30 and TRBJ2-1): SQTIHQWPATLVQPVGSPLSLECTVEGTSNPNLYWYRQAAGRGLQLLFYSVGIGQISSEVPQNLSASRPQDRQFILSSKKLLLSDSGFYLCALGVGLAAYNEQFFGPGTRLTVL.

This clone was seen repeatedly, ten times or more. The V and J genes are TRBV2 and TRBJ1-2, with 9 nucleotides matching TRBD1. The CDR3 sequence is 13 residues long. The ends lost 6 bases at V and 3 bases at J; junction bases unmatched: 2. The germline gives CDR1 SNHLY, CDR2 FYNNEI. CDR3 nucleotide sequence: TGTGCCAGCAGCCGGACAGGGGACTATGGCTACACCTTC. This sequence encodes CASSRTGDYGYTF.

This clone was seen at least ten times. The genes are TRBV5-1 and TRBJ2-7, with TRBD2 matching over 7 bases. The junction had 8 bases not matched to a gene; V was cut back by 6 bases and J by 5 bases. Germline values: CDR1 SGHRS, CDR2 YFSETQ. The CDR3 has 13 amino acids. Here the CDR3 reads CASNLGRDDEQYF. In nucleotides, the CDR3 is TGCGCCAGCAACCTAGGGAGGGACGACGAGCAGTACTTC.

This clone was counted at least ten times. The chain combines TRBV10-2 with TRBJ1-1; D call uncertain. The length of the CDR3 is 14 residues. Germline values: CDR1 WSHSY, CDR2 SAAADI. Trimming left V 2 bases short and J 2 bases short, with 9 bases between. DNA for the CDR3: TGCGCCAGCAGTGAGAGGTCGCCAAACACTGAAGCTTTCTTT. It translates to CASSERSPNTEAFF.

Points on this clone: One end of the junction is discordant with germline, which a read error may explain. The chain recombines TRBV7-2 with TRBJ2-3; D not resolved. This CDR3 has 12 residues. Germline values: CDR1 SGHTA, CDR2 FQGNSA. The CDR3 DNA reads as TGTGCGAGCAGCCAGCTCGCAGATACGCAGTATTTT. Amino acids: CASSQLADTQYF.

This clone was observed many times. V usage is TRBV20-1 and J usage is TRBJ1-2; D is unresolved. The V gene's germline CDR1 is DFQATT and CDR2 SNEGSKA (reference sequence). The CDR3 loop spans 15 amino acids. V was clipped by 5 bases and J by 4 bases, with 20 bases between them. CDR3 in amino acids: CSAPRGLESSYGYTF. CDR3 in DNA: TGCAGTGCTCCGAGAGGACTCGAGAGCAGCTATGGCTACACCTTC.

CDR3 region: CASSVGTGSYEQYF. The CDR3 coding sequence is TGTGCCAGCAGTGTAGGGACCGGGTCATACGAGCAGTACTTC. The chain carries TRBV12-3 or TRBV12-4 and TRBJ2-7; either TRBD1 or TRBD2 may supply D (5 bases each). V lost 5 bases to trimming and J lost 4 bases, with 15 bases between them. This CDR3 is 14 amino acids long.

The table lists this clone with many counts. V gene TRBV9 combines with J gene TRBJ2-1; D is possibly TRBD1 or TRBD2 (5 bases each). The CDR3 runs 14 residues. The germline CDR1 and CDR2 sequences are SGDLS and YYNGEE. The V and J ends lost 3 bases and 6 bases respectively, with 13 bases between them. CDR3 residues: CASSDRDTGNEQFF. The CDR3 region has the DNA TGTGCCAGCAGCGACCGGGATACAGGCAATGAGCAGTTCTTC.

V usage is TRBV6-5 and J usage is TRBJ1-6; a weak D match, TRBD1 (6 bases). The CDR3 spans 15 residues. Trimming removed 0 bases from V and 7 bases from J, with 10 bases in between. Germline CDR1 and CDR2: MNHEY and SVGAGI. CDR3 loop: CASSYSGGRNSPLHF. CDR3 DNA: TGTGCCAGCAGTTACTCAGGGGGGAGGAATTCACCCCTCCACTTT.

This clone was recorded once. This chain joins TRBV4-2 and TRBJ2-7; 7 positions agree with TRBD2. The germline CDR1 and CDR2 sequences are LGHNA and YNFKEQ. The CDR3 contains 15 residues. The trim removed 4 bases at V and 4 bases at J, leaving 10 bases unmatched. CDR3 sequence: CASSPGGRASYEQYF. CDR3 nucleotide sequence: TGTGCCAGCAGCCCCGGGGGGAGGGCCTCGTACGAGCAGTACTTC.

The rearrangement joins TRBV5-1 to TRBJ2-7; TRBD2 matches 13 bases. J was trimmed by 4 bases and V by 1 base; bases with no gene match: 2. The CDR3 consists of 15 residues. Germline V CDR1 and CDR2: SGHRS, YFSETQ. Here the CDR3 DNA reads TGCGCCAGCAGCTTGACGACTAGCGGGAGGTACGAGCAGTACTTC. As protein: CASSLTTSGRYEQYF.

Notes on this clone: This clone may be a read error of a much larger clone one base away. The chain uses TRBV5-4 and TRBJ1-4; D perhaps matches TRBD1 (5 bases). Germline values: CDR1 SGHNT, CDR2 YYREEE (reference sequence). CDR3 length equals 14 residues. V lost 0 bases and J 10 bases, leaving 13 bases between the germline ends. CDR3 sequence reads: CASSLEVQGGKLFF. The CDR3 DNA sequence: TGTGCCAGCAGCTTGGAGGTGCAGGGAGGAAAACTGTTTTTT.

This clone has ten or more counts. The V gene is TRBV7-9, the J gene TRBJ2-6; TRBD2 might be the D (6 bases). Trimming left V 6 bases short and J 1 base short, with 10 bases between. CDR1 is SEHNR, CDR2 FQNEAQ, per germline (reference sequence). The CDR3 has 15 residues. CDR3 amino acids: CASSSGVSGANVLTF. CDR3 DNA sequence: TGTGCCAGCAGTTCGGGGGTGTCTGGGGCCAACGTCCTGACTTTC.

This clone qualifies as medium-sized (0.01 to 0.1%). The chain is built from TRBV6-2 or TRBV6-3 and TRBJ2-1; tentatively, D is TRBD1 (6 bases). Germline CDR1 MNHEY, CDR2 SVGEGT. This CDR3 comprises 16 residues. Trimming pared 5 bases from V and 5 bases from J, leaving 19 bases between. DNA for the CDR3: TGTGCCAGCAGTAAGGGACAAGGGACGGTGCACAATGAGCAGTTCTTC. Protein: CASSKGQGTVHNEQFF.

The chain recombines TRBV2 with TRBJ1-1, with D perhaps matching TRBD1 (5 bases). The V gene's germline CDR1 is SNHLY and CDR2 FYNNEI. The CDR3 loop spans 14 amino acids. V lost 5 bases and J 0 bases, leaving 10 bases between the germline ends. The CDR3 sequence: CASSTGVLNTEAFF. The CDR3 DNA follows: TGTGCCAGCAGTACGGGGGTCTTGAACACTGAAGCTTTCTTT.

This clone was observed a few times. The junction shows a germline mismatch at one end, possibly a read error. J is TRBJ2-1 and V is TRBV11-2, with 8 bases fitting TRBD2. Germline lookup yields CDR1 SGHAT and CDR2 FQNNGV. The CDR3 covers 16 residues. CDR3 region: CASSPPVLAAVNEQSF. The CDR3 DNA is TGTGCCAGCAGCCCACCGGTACTAGCGGCAGTCAATGAGCAGTCCTTC.

Many counts were recorded for this clone. CDR3 coding DNA: TGTGCCACCACTCCGGGGGGGGGGATGAACACTGAAGCTTTCTTT. It yields the protein CATTPGGGMNTEAFF. The genes are TRBV28 and TRBJ1-1; maybe TRBD1 (5 bases). This CDR3 has 15 amino acids. Trimming removed 10 bases at V and 0 bases at J, with 18 bases between. Germline values: CDR1 MDHEN, CDR2 SYDVKM.

This clone was detected ten times or more. The chain combines TRBV7-8 with TRBJ2-2; TRBD2 is a possible D gene (5 bases). The CDR3 runs to 16 residues. Trimming shortened V by 1 base and J by 0 bases, and 9 bases separated the two germline ends. The germline gives CDR1 SGHVS, CDR2 FQNEAQ. CDR3 DNA: TGTGCCAGCAGCTTAGGGCAGCGGCCGAACACCGGGGAGCTGTTTTTT. Translating gives CASSLGQRPNTGELFF.

This clone is medium-sized (0.01 to 0.1%). The J gene is TRBJ2-7, the V gene TRBV6-2 or TRBV6-3; the D gene is possibly TRBD2 (6 bases). The CDR3 length is 15 residues. Trimming pared 5 bases from V and 3 bases from J, leaving 17 bases between. CDR1 and CDR2 from the germline V gene are MNHEY and SVGEGT. The CDR3 DNA is TGTGCCAGCAGTCGAGGGGACTGGGGAATCTACGAGCAGTACTTC. It yields the protein CASSRGDWGIYEQYF.

V and J are TRBV28 and TRBJ2-7; D unresolved. Per germline, CDR1 MDHEN and CDR2 SYDVKM. Trimming removed 6 bases from V and 6 bases from J, with 12 bases in between. This CDR3 region has 12 residues. CDR3 coding DNA: TGTGCCAGCAGCCGTTACCGAGGCGAGCAGTACTTC. Translating gives CASSRYRGEQYF.

The V gene is TRBV28, the J gene TRBJ2-3; the match to TRBD2 covers 10 bases. The CDR3 spans 14 residues. V trimming: 5 bases; J trimming: 1 base; junction bases outside the gene matches: 0. Germline V lookup: CDR1 MDHEN, CDR2 SYDVKM. This CDR3 is CASSLAGGTDTQYF. CDR3 in DNA: TGTGCCAGCAGTCTAGCGGGAGGCACAGATACGCAGTATTTT. Full variable domain (remainder filled in from reference TRBV28 and TRBJ2-3): DVKVTQSSRYLVKRTGEKVFLECVQDMDHENMFWYRQDPGLGLRLIYFSYDVKMKEKGDIPEGYSVSREKKERFSLILESASTNQTSMYLCASSLAGGTDTQYFGPGTRLTVL.

This clone was picked up many times. The chain joins TRBV5-1 to TRBJ2-3; 11 nucleotides align to TRBD1. Per the germline V gene, CDR1 is SGHRS and CDR2 is YFSETQ. Trimming at V came to 4 bases and at J to 6 bases, leaving 1 base not matched to a gene. The CDR3 totals 13 residues. The CDR3: CASSGDRGDTQYF. For the CDR3, the DNA is TGCGCCAGCAGCGGGGACAGGGGGGATACGCAGTATTTT.